The present T cell receptor (beta chain) was sequenced within a study of molecular identifiers for immune sequencing clone quantification. Study in general: Sequencing covered four of five parts into which replicate RNA from about 20,000 or 100,000 naive CD8 cells was split.

V lost 4 bases and J lost 6, with 24 bases in between. This CDR3 is 17 amino acids long. The V gene's germline CDR1 is SGDLS and CDR2 YYNGEE. Study-wide points: Clones that had above 20 RNA copies took up over 99% of effector molecules but under 1% in naive cells.

This clonotype was recorded many times. Its target is unknown. The authors built bulk TCR libraries by previously described methods with listed TCR primers. MiXCR, run by TCRdb on the PCR reads, gives a single entry per CDR3 protein. The table includes tens of thousands of distinct CDR3 sequences, 15% to 20% detected once. Researchers sorted naive CD8 T cells as cells that were CD8+CD4-CCR7+CD45RA+. The sequence was collected from a human donor in good health. Some libraries in this study had Jurkat cell RNA spiked in. Input material: naive CD8+ T cells from blood, with Jurkat cell RNA spiked in. Subset meaning: FACS-sorted CD8+CD4-CCR7+CD45RA+ naive T cells. The chain carries TRBV9 and TRBJ2-3; tentatively, D is TRBD1 (6 bases). CDR3 region: CASSPGVGVPPADTQYF. The CDR3 region has the DNA TGTGCCAGCAGCCCAGGGGTGGGAGTTCCCCCCGCCGATACGCAGTATTTT.